This T cell receptor (beta chain) originates from a study of Graves' ophthalmopathy and Graves' hyperthyroidism. This clonotype was counted a single time. Researchers took RNA transcripts and amplified TCR beta CDR3 regions from them. RT-PCR with HTBI primers came first, then second-round multiplex PCR. TCRdb fed the multiplex PCR reads into MiXCR, producing one record per CDR3 protein. The sample holds about 740,000 distinct CDR3 sequences, 35% to 50% seen once. J was trimmed by 6 bases and V by 3 bases; bases with no gene match: 13. The CDR3 has 17 residues. Per the germline V gene, CDR1 is SEHNR and CDR2 is FQNEAQ (reference sequence).

This rearrangement joins TRBV7-9 to TRBJ2-2; 7 positions agree with TRBD1. This TCR came from an adult man with Graves' ophthalmopathy. The sequenced sample was peripheral blood. CDR3: CASSFPRTGGDAGELFF. The CDR3 nucleotides read TGTGCCAGCAGCTTTCCCCGGACAGGTGGAGACGCCGGGGAGCTGTTTTTT.